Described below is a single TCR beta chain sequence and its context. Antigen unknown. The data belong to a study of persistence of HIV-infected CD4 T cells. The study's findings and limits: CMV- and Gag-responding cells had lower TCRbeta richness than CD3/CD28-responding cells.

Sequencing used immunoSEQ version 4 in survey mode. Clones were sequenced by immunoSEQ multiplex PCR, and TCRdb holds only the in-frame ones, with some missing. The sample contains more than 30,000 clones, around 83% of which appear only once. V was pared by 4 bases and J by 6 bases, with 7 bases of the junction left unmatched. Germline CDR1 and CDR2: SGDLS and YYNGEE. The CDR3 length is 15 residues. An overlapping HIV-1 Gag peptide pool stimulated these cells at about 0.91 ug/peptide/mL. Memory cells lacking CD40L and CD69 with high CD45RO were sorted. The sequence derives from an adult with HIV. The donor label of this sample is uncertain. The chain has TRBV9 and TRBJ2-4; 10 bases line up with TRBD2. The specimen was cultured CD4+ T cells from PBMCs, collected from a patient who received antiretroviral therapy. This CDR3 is CASSLSGGAPNIQYF. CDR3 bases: TGTGCCAGCAGCTTGAGCGGGGGGGCACCAAACATTCAGTACTTC.